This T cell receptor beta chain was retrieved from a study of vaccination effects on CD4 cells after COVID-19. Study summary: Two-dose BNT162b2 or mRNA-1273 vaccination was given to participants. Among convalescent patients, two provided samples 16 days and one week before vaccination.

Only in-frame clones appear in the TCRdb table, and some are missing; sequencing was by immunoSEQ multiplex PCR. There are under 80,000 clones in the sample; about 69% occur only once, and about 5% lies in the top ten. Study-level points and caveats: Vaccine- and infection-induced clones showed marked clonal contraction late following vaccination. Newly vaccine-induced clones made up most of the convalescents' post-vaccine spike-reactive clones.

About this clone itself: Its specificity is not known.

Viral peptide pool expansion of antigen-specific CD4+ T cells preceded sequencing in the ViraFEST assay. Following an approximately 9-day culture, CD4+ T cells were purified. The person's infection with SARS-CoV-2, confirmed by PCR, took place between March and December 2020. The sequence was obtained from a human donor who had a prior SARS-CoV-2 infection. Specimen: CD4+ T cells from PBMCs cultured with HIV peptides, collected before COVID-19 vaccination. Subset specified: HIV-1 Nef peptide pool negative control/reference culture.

CDR3 loop: CASRPKWGLASETQYF. In nucleotides, the CDR3 is TGTGCCAGCAGGCCCAAGTGGGGACTAGCGAGCGAGACCCAGTACTTC. V and J are TRBV3-1 (or the pseudogene TRBV3-2) and TRBJ2-5, with TRBD2 identical over 10 bases. V lost 6 bases and J lost 5; bases outside the gene matches: 12. CDR1 and CDR2 from the germline V gene are LGHDT and YNNKEL (reference sequence). CDR3 length equals 16 residues.